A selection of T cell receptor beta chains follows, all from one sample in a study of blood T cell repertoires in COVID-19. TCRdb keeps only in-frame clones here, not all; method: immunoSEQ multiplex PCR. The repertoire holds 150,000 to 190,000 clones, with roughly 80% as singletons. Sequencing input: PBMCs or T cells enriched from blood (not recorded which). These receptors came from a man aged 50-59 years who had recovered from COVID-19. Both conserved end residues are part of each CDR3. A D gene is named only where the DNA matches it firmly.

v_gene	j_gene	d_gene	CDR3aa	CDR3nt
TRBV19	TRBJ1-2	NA	CASIDRPANYGYTF	TGTGCCAGTATCGACAGGCCCGCTAACTATGGCTACACCTTC
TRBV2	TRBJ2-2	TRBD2	CASGGLAGPGELFF	TGTGCCAGCGGGGGGCTAGCGGGGCCCGGGGAGCTGTTTTTT
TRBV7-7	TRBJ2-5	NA	CASSQQLSLQETQYF	TGTGCCAGCAGCCAGCAACTTAGCCTCCAAGAGACCCAGTACTTC
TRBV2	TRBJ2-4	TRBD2	CASSEGNGGAQNIQYF	TGTGCCAGCAGTGAAGGTAACGGGGGGGCCCAAAACATTCAGTACTTC
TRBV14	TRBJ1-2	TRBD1	CASSQNRGGYGYTF	TGTGCCAGCAGCCAAAACAGGGGCGGGTATGGCTACACCTTC
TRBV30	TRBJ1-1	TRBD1	CAWSGGQTGVNTEAFF	TGTGCCTGGAGTGGGGGACAGACCGGGGTGAACACTGAAGCTTTCTTT
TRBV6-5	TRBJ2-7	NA	CASRLRGYEQYF	TGTGCCAGCAGGCTCCGGGGGTACGAGCAGTACTTC
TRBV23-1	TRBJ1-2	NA	CASSQSLTPRRAYGYTF	TGCGCCAGCAGTCAATCCCTTACCCCAAGGAGGGCCTATGGCTACACCTTC
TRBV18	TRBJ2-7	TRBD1	CASSPPDRANYEQYF	TGTGCCAGCTCACCACCAGACAGGGCCAACTACGAGCAGTACTTC
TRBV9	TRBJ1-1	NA	CASSVVVETEAFF	TGTGCCAGCAGCGTAGTAGTAGAGACTGAAGCTTTCTTT